This T cell receptor beta chain emerged from a study of blood T cell repertoires in COVID-19. Sequencing used immunoSEQ multiplex PCR; TCRdb keeps in-frame clones, though not all of them. Here the sample spans about 370,000 clones, approximately 89% being singletons. The CDR3 has 14 residues. V was shortened by 8 bases and J by 3 bases, with 13 bases between the two germline ends. CDR1 and CDR2 (germline): MNHEY, SVGAGI. The genes are TRBV6-5 and TRBJ1-4, with TRBD1 as a possible D gene (6 bases). This receptor was taken from a woman aged 25 to 39 with COVID-19, enrolled during active disease. Sequencing input: peripheral blood. The CDR3 DNA follows: TGTGCCAGCTCAGGGCAGGGGTCTAATGAAAAACTGTTTTTT. Its protein is CASSGQGSNEKLFF.